This T cell receptor (beta chain) was identified during a study of blood T cell repertoires in COVID-19. This CDR3 comprises 14 residues. V lost 4 bases to trimming and J lost 2 bases; unmatched junction nucleotides: 4. Germline CDR1 SQVTM, CDR2 ANQGSEA. As processed by the authors: The assay estimated nucleated cells by amplifying reference gene primers. Data came from immunoSEQ multiplex PCR; TCRdb stores just in-frame clones and leaves some out. V and J calls and clone size follow that table, whereas D and trimming were derived from the DNA. The sample has over 85,000 clones; roughly 88% are singletons.

The sequence was collected from a woman older than 75 with COVID-19, enrolled during active disease. The rearrangement uses TRBV29-1 and TRBJ2-7; TRBD1 matches 11 bases. Material: peripheral blood. The CDR3 loop reads CSVAGQGATYEQYF. CDR3 DNA sequence: TGCAGCGTTGCCGGACAGGGGGCAACCTACGAGCAGTACTTC.